This TCR beta chain was retrieved from a study of shared clonotypes between healthy human individuals. Study-wide context: The study enrolled two women and a few men aged 18 to 49. Notes on the study in general: What naive subsets generally showed was a larger estimated richness than memory subsets showed.

The naive CD8 population came from CD45RO-negative cells selected for CCR7, without terminally differentiated effector memory CD45RA+ cells. The donor cohort consisted entirely of Caucasian adults residing in Nashville, Tennessee. This CDR3 has 14 residues. V was cut by 5 bases and J by 2 bases, with 13 bases left in between. Germline values: CDR1 SGHAT, CDR2 FQNNGV. Concerning this clone itself: The target antigen is unknown.

Data came from immunoSEQ multiplex PCR; TCRdb stores just in-frame clones and leaves some out. Of more than 550,000 clones listed, 92% are singletons. The rearrangement joins TRBV11-2 to TRBJ2-7, with a possible D match to TRBD1 (6 bases). This TCR was sampled from a man aged 30 to 45 in good health. Material for sequencing was naive CD8+ T cells sorted from blood. The CDR3 is CASSAGQTAYEQYF. The DNA of the CDR3 is TGTGCCAGCAGCGCCGGACAGACGGCCTACGAGCAGTACTTC.